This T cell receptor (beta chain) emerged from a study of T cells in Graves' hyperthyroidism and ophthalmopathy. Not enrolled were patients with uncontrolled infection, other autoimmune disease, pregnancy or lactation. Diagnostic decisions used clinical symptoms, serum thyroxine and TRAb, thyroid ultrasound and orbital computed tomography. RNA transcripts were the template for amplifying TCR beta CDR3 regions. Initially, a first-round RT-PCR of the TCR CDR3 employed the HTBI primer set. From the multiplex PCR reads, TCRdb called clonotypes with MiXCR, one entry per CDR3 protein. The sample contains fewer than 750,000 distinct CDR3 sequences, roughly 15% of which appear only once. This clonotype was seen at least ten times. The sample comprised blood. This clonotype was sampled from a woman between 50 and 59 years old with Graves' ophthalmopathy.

In DNA form, the CDR3 reads TGTGCCAGCAGTTTTTGGGGAGTTCCCCGGGCACGCGACTATGGCTACACCTTC. This translates into CASSFWGVPRARDYGYTF. The V call is TRBV27, the J call TRBJ1-2; D not resolved. Trimming left V 3 bases short and J 3 bases short, with 23 bases between. The CDR3 runs to 18 residues. Germline CDR1 is MNHEY and CDR2 is SMNVEV (reference sequence).